Described below is a single T cell receptor (beta chain) sequence and its context. Its antigen has not been determined. Base qualities were left out, and no much larger clone turns up one base away. Inclusive of the bounding cysteine and phenylalanine, the CDR3 is 16 residues long. The only DNA kept is the CDR3, 48 bases in frame from the first base. Sequences SGHVS (CDR1) and FNYEAQ (CDR2) are obtained from the germline V gene. V is pruned by 0 bases and J by 7 bases, leaving 7 bases of the junction without a gene match. Taken with the paper, the label for time point translates to: 12 months on ibrutinib. For TCR beta library preparation, roughly 2 micrograms of genomic DNA was extracted from cryopreserved PBMCs. High-throughput TCR beta sequencing was performed on longitudinal blood samples from CLL patients receiving ibrutinib monotherapy. The patients took part in an open-label, single-center phase 2 trial of ibrutinib monotherapy.

These data come from a study of cytotoxic CD8 clonotypes in ibrutinib-treated CLL (dated by TCRdb to the early 2020s). Regarding the complete study: The cohort was composed of more than ten relapsed/refractory and approximately 14 treatment-naive patients; IGHV unmutated status was identified in 17 patients. Samples averaged about 260,000 productive templates and 90,000 to 95,000 productive rearrangements. Longitudinal samples were obtainable from about 30% of the 86 participants in the trial. Partial responses were observed in roughly 25 patients and complete responses in 2; after a median follow-up of around 68 months, remission was maintained in 14 patients and progression was observed in approximately 12. Cryopreserved peripheral blood mononuclear cells were collected at three points: before therapy, at response, and at either sustained remission or disease progression. Response samples were taken after a median of roughly 12 months on treatment, ranging from roughly 6 to 36 months. Patients were still on ibrutinib when every remission and progressive disease sample was collected.

A MiSeq instrument was used for deep resolution sequencing, which targeted depths ranging from 1 in 1 million up to 1 in 200,000 T cells, with coverage averaging 10x for each clonotype. TCR beta libraries were generated with the immunoSEQ hsTCRB Kit. The paper's processing steps were these. Data were analyzed with ImmunoSEQ Data Assistant and ImmunoSEQ Analyzer, with V, D and J genes assigned per IMGT definitions. Clonality, which ranges from 0 to 1, was calculated by subtracting the normalized Shannon entropy of productive rearrangement frequencies from one. Only overrepresented clonotypes making up at least 0.05% of each patient's repertoire were included in the public clonotype analysis. Around 12 age-matched healthy donor repertoires from immuneACCESS were used as controls for clonality. Drawn from immuneACCESS, this table holds only the in-frame rearrangements with V and J called that TCRdb kept. Clones are partly lost; checked studies trace under half to an unresolved V gene and leave the rest unexplained. The V and J calls and clone size were taken over from that table, and D and trimming were inferred from the DNA. The sample table records 130,000 to 150,000 clones; less than 95% of these occur just once. The biggest ten clones account for about 10% of the sample.

Beyond this particular receptor, the publication reports: At baseline, clonality was higher than in age-matched healthy donors and showed a strong correlation with circulating CD8+ T-cell counts. Public clonotypes were rare and either contracted or stayed stable during treatment, and the rise in clonality at ibrutinib response reflected the expansion of private clonotypes. An increase in clonality was observed at ibrutinib response, with clonality remaining stable during sustained remission and falling back toward baseline at progression. Sampling times were not matched between patients in sustained remission and patients whose disease was progressing, and lymph node repertoires were not examined.

Sequencing used PBMCs, obtained after 12 months of ibrutinib treatment. The chain was built from TRBV7-6 and TRBJ2-1, with TRBD2 matching 9 junction bases. The clonotype comes from a human donor with chronic lymphocytic leukemia. CDR3 loop: CASSLAAGGPVNEQFF. The sequenced DNA is TGTGCCAGCAGCTTAGCGGCGGGAGGGCCGGTAAATGAGCAGTTCTTC. Joined to the reference TRBV7-6 and TRBJ2-1 proteins, this CDR3 gives the full variable domain: GAGVSQSPRYKVTKRGQDVALRCDPISGHVSLYWYRQALGQGPEFLTYFNYEAQQDKSGLPNDRFSAERPEGSISTLTIQRTEQRDSAMYRCASSLAAGGPVNEQFFGPGTRLTVL.